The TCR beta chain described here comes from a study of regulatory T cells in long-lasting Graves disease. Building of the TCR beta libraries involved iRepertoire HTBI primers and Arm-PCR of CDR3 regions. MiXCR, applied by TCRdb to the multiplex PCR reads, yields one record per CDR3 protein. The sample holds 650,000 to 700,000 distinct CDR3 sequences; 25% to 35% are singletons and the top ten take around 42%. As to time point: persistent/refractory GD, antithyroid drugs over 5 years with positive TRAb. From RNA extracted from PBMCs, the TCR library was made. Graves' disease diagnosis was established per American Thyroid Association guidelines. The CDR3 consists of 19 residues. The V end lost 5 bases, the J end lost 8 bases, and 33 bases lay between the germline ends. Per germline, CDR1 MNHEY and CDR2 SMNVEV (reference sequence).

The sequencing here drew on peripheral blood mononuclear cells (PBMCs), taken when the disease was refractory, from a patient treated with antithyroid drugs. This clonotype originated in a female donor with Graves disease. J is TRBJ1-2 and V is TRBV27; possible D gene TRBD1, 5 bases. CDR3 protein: CASSRRPGTGAVVVGGYTF. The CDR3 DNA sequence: TGTGCCAGCAGTCGACGACCCGGGACCGGGGCAGTCGTCGTGGGGGGCTACACCTTC.